The subject of this entry is one T cell receptor beta chain. No antigen is known for it. There are no base qualities to consult, and no much larger clone falls within one base. These data are taken from a study of CD8+CD57+ T cells in acquired aplastic anemia (dated by TCRdb to 2016 to 2018). At the level of the whole study: DNA extracted from sorted CD4+ and CD8+ cells had a mean of roughly 3.4 ug, with a range of roughly 0.17 to 27.4 ug. CD8+CD57+ expansion was defined as frequency above the mean frequency observed in healthy subjects. The study at large found these results: No significant difference in CD8+ Simpson's diversity was found between patients and healthy controls (P=0.060). Around 27 CD8+ CDR3 sequences were found to be shared between patients and controls, but these sequences appeared to be highly expressed in patients and within the immunodominant clones of the patients.

Expansion of CD8+CD57+ cells had been shown by flow cytometry in the patients chosen for sequencing. Severe acquired aplastic anemia was diagnosed in all patients according to International Study of Aplastic Anemia and Agranulocytosis and Camitta criteria. No therapy had been received by the patients at the time of blood sampling. TCR repertoires of sorted CD4+ and CD8+ blood T cells from severe aplastic anemia patients and healthy subjects were deep-sequenced in the study. Patients were enrolled under clinicaltrials.gov protocols 00001620, 01623167, 00001397, 00071045, 00081523 and 00961064 in the USA. Ficoll-Paque density gradient centrifugation was used to isolate peripheral blood mononuclear cells. Before DNA extraction, CD4+ and CD8+ T cells were sorted by FACS or by magnetic beads. Genomic DNA served as template for TCR beta VDJ combination and CDR3 sequence profiling. An Illumina HiSeq 2000 was the platform used for TCR repertoire sequencing. Processing in the source paper ran as follows. Repertoires were assessed using TRBV/TRBJ rearrangement plots, CDR3 size and DJ length profiles, and Simpson's diversity index. The most abundant DNA sequence in the deep sequencing data was taken as the immunodominant clone. CDR3 amino acid sequences were screened for sharing across subjects and were compared with published repertoires and the VDJdb database. TCRdb trimmed public reads at Q25 via fastp, called clones via MiXCR and kept in-frame beta chains. Entries that share a CDR3 protein sequence are merged under the most common genes and DNA. The V and J calls, along with clone size, are taken from TCRdb and not from the paper's own processing. This sample has 450,000 to 600,000 distinct CDR3 sequences in its table, and around a third of those were observed once. Together, the top ten hold 0.82% of the sample.

Reading the germline V gene (reference sequence) gives CDR1 SGHNT and CDR2 YYREEE. The junction shows trimming of 3 bases on V and 8 bases on J, plus 15 bases between the germline ends. Taken from cysteine to phenylalanine, the CDR3 has 15 residues. The entry retains the CDR3 DNA only, 45 bases that are in frame from base 1. The sequenced sample consisted of sorted CD4+, CD8+, or CD8+CD57+ T cells (not recorded which) from PBMCs. Recombination connected TRBV5-4 to TRBJ1-6, with TRBD1 as a weak D call on 5 bases. The sequence was obtained from a human donor with aplastic anemia. The CDR3 is CASSYAGRLDSPLHF. The DNA sequence reads TGTGCCAGCAGCTATGCAGGGAGGTTGGATTCACCCCTCCACTTT.